The next 27 T cell receptor beta chains were all read from a single sample in a study of T cell clonotyping in hematopoietic cell transplantation. TCRdb keeps only in-frame clones here, not all; method: immunoSEQ multiplex PCR. This table holds fewer than 70,000 clones, approximately 94% found once. The sample taken for sequencing was peripheral blood mononuclear cells. The receptor set was obtained from a man aged 45 to 65 in good health. Some clones in this sample may be carry-over from other donors' samples.

This sequence joins TRBV30 and TRBJ2-1; 7 positions agree with TRBD2. The germline CDR1 and CDR2 sequences are GTSNPN and SVGIG (reference sequence). V lost 3 bases to trimming and J lost 3 bases; unmatched junction nucleotides: 8. This CDR3 has 15 amino acids. The CDR3, as DNA: TGTGCCTGGAGGTTGGGAGGGACGCACTACAATGAGCAGTTCTTC. It encodes CAWRLGGTHYNEQFF.

For the CDR3, the DNA is TGTGCCAGCAGCTTAGGCCACTACGGGGGGGCCGGCGAGCAGTACTTC. Translation: CASSLGHYGGAGEQYF. The V gene is TRBV7-2, the J gene TRBJ2-7; TRBD2 aligns across 8 bases. V lost 1 base, J lost 6 bases, and 11 bases stayed unmatched. The germline gives CDR1 SGHTA, CDR2 FQGNSA. This CDR3 has 16 residues.

V and J are TRBV29-1 and TRBJ1-1; 7 bases map to TRBD1. Germline assignment: CDR1 SQVTM and CDR2 ANQGSEA. Trimming cost V 3 bases and J 4 bases; bases outside gene matches: 5. The CDR3 extends over 13 amino acids. This chain's CDR3 is CSVDPTGSTEAFF. CDR3 nucleotide sequence: TGCAGCGTTGACCCGACAGGGTCCACTGAAGCTTTCTTT.

The chain is built from TRBV6-5 and TRBJ1-4, with D possibly TRBD1 on 6 matching bases. The CDR3 covers 14 residues. The germline V and J ends were trimmed by 2 bases and 8 bases, with 12 bases remaining between them. From germline, CDR1 is MNHEY and CDR2 SVGAGI. CDR3 protein: CASSYRQGQEKLFF. CDR3 DNA sequence: TGTGCCAGCAGTTACCGGCAGGGACAAGAAAAACTGTTTTTT.

This clone was seen only once. The V and J genes are TRBV29-1 and TRBJ2-3, with 10 nucleotides matching TRBD2. The CDR3 loop spans 15 amino acids. Germline V gene data show CDR1 as SQVTM and CDR2 as ANQGSEA. Trimming at V came to 4 bases and at J to 2 bases, leaving 6 bases not matched to a gene. CDR3 sequence reads: CSVVTLAGFTDTQYF. DNA for the CDR3: TGCAGCGTTGTGACACTAGCGGGATTCACAGATACGCAGTATTTT.

The J gene is TRBJ2-3, the V gene TRBV9; 10 nucleotides agree with TRBD2. The junction had 6 bases not matched to a gene; V was cut back by 5 bases and J by 3 bases. The CDR3 has 15 amino acids. Germline loops: CDR1 SGDLS, CDR2 YYNGEE. The CDR3 nucleotides are TGTGCCAGCAGTGCTAGCGGGGGCCCTACAGATACGCAGTATTTT. This codes for CASSASGGPTDTQYF.

The gene calls are TRBV9 and TRBJ2-5, with D possibly TRBD2 on 5 matching bases. The germline V and J ends were trimmed by 0 bases and 2 bases, with 8 bases remaining between them. Germline V CDR1 and CDR2: SGDLS, YYNGEE. This CDR3 region has 14 residues. DNA for the CDR3: TGTGCCAGCAGCGTAGGAGGGAATCAAGAGACCCAGTACTTC. This encodes CASSVGGNQETQYF.

The chain is built from TRBV29-1 and TRBJ1-1; D gene uncertain. The germline V and J ends were trimmed by 4 bases and 1 base, with 10 bases remaining between them. Germline V gene lookup returns CDR1 SQVTM and CDR2 ANQGSEA. The CDR3 loop spans 13 amino acids. The CDR3: CSVVLGSNTEAFF. The CDR3 DNA sequence: TGCAGCGTTGTCCTGGGCTCGAACACTGAAGCTTTCTTT.

In its sample, this clone was seen once. The chain recombines TRBV30 with TRBJ1-3, with 7 positions matching TRBD1. Germline CDR1 reads GTSNPN; CDR2 reads SVGIG (reference sequence). V dropped 0 bases and J dropped 6; count of bases not matched to a gene: 2. CDR3 length: 13 amino acids. CDR3 DNA: TGTGCCTGGAGTGTCGGGACAGTAAACACCATATATTTT. Its translation: CAWSVGTVNTIYF.

This chain uses TRBV6-5 with TRBJ1-6; 8 positions agree with TRBD1. After removal of 4 bases from V and 9 bases from J, the junction contained 8 bases not matched to a gene. The CDR3 is 15 amino acids. CDR1 MNHEY and CDR2 SVGAGI come from the germline V gene. CDR3 in DNA: TGTGCCAGCAGTTCGACAGGGGAAGGAGGTTCACCCCTCCACTTT. This gives the protein CASSSTGEGGSPLHF.

The chain couples TRBV7-6 to TRBJ1-1; no definite D call. The germline V gene has CDR1 SGHVS and CDR2 FNYEAQ. V lost 10 bases and J lost 6, with 15 bases in between. This CDR3 comprises 12 residues. The CDR3 DNA follows: TGTGCCACCTCGCAGCCGCGGGCTGAAGCTTTCTTT. Residues: CATSQPRAEAFF.

The chain employs TRBV11-2 and TRBJ1-1; no firm D call. V was cut by 3 bases and J by 5 bases, with 13 bases left in between. The CDR3 is 14 residues long. Germline CDR1 is SGHAT and CDR2 is FQNNGV. In DNA, the CDR3 is TGTGCCAGCAGCTTTACGACCGGCGGGACTGAAGCTTTCTTT. Translation: CASSFTTGGTEAFF.

DNA of the CDR3: TGTGCCAGCACTCAGCCTACTCCGGCGGGTACGCAGTATTTT. Protein: CASTQPTPAGTQYF. This chain joins TRBV6-5 and TRBJ2-3; maybe TRBD2 (5 bases). Per germline, CDR1 MNHEY and CDR2 SVGAGI. The CDR3 has 14 amino acids. Trimming shortened V by 7 bases and J by 8 bases, and 19 bases separated the two germline ends.

The chain links TRBV7-9 to TRBJ2-7; D is possibly TRBD2 (5 bases). Trimming stripped 2 bases from V and 1 base from J, with 12 bases between. Germline CDR1 is SEHNR and CDR2 is FQNEAQ (reference sequence). The CDR3 is made up of 15 amino acids. For the CDR3, the DNA is TGTGCCAGCAGCTTATTCACGGGGTTTTCCTACGAGCAGTACTTC. Translation: CASSLFTGFSYEQYF.

This chain connects TRBV11-1 to TRBJ2-1; TRBD1 matches at 8 bases. Per germline, CDR1 SGHAT and CDR2 FQDESV (reference sequence). The CDR3 runs to 15 residues. The junction had 11 bases not matched to a gene; V was cut back by 4 bases and J by 9 bases. Here the CDR3 reads CASSSPKTGVREQFF. In DNA form, the CDR3 reads TGTGCCAGCAGCTCGCCGAAGACAGGGGTCCGTGAGCAGTTCTTC.

The chain has TRBV9 and TRBJ2-7; D is perhaps TRBD1 (5 bases). CDR1 and CDR2 (germline): SGDLS, YYNGEE. Trimming shortened V by 1 base and J by 4 bases, and 12 bases separated the two germline ends. This CDR3 is 14 amino acids long. CDR3 nucleotides: TGTGCCAGCAGCGTAACTCCAGGGAATTACGAGCAGTACTTC. Translating gives CASSVTPGNYEQYF.

The J gene is TRBJ2-7, the V gene TRBV6-1; TRBD2 is a possible D gene (6 bases). The V end was cut by 2 bases, the J end by 5 bases, with 25 bases between. This CDR3 is built from 18 residues. Per germline, CDR1 MNHNS and CDR2 SASEGT. The CDR3: CASSEYGGRNREYHEQYF. CDR3 in DNA: TGTGCCAGCAGTGAATACGGGGGAAGAAACCGGGAGTACCACGAGCAGTACTTC.

The chain combines TRBV19 with TRBJ1-1, with unresolved D. The CDR3 length is 12 residues. V was trimmed by 3 bases and J by 7 bases, leaving 9 bases between them. Germline lookup yields CDR1 LNHDA and CDR2 SQIVND (reference sequence). CDR3 coding DNA: TGTGCCAGTAGTATGACTCCACATGAAGCTTTCTTT. Protein: CASSMTPHEAFF.

The chain uses TRBV5-1 and TRBJ1-2, with a tentative D call TRBD1 (5 bases). This CDR3 spans 14 amino acids. Germline V CDR1 and CDR2: SGHRS, YFSETQ. Trimming cost V 7 bases and J 5 bases, with 18 bases left between them. CDR3 sequence (DNA): TGCGCCAGCTCCATAACCGGGACGACGTATGGCTACACCTTC. Encoded protein: CASSITGTTYGYTF.

The genes are TRBV6-1 and TRBJ2-7, with 9 bases aligning to TRBD1. Germline lookup yields CDR1 MNHNS and CDR2 SASEGT. The CDR3 contains 17 residues. The ends lost 3 bases at V and 6 bases at J; junction bases unmatched: 15. In DNA form, the CDR3 reads TGTGCCAGCAGTGAGGGGGTCCGGGACAGGGTTGTTGGCGAGCAGTACTTC. As protein: CASSEGVRDRVVGEQYF.

This rearrangement joins TRBV9 to TRBJ2-1, with 9 bases that match TRBD1. V lost 0 bases and J lost 9; bases outside the gene matches: 7. CDR1 and CDR2 from the germline V gene are SGDLS and YYNGEE. The CDR3 is 15 residues long. CDR3 bases: TGTGCCAGCAGCGTAGGGGGACAGGGAACGGCTGAGCAGTTCTTC. Translating gives CASSVGGQGTAEQFF.

This sequence joins TRBV5-1 and TRBJ1-5; possibly TRBD1 for D (5 bases). CDR3 size: 14 residues. Trimming stripped 7 bases from V and 3 bases from J, with 14 bases between. CDR1 SGHRS and CDR2 YFSETQ come from the germline V gene. Here the CDR3 DNA reads TGCGCCAGCTCTGACGGGGGGATCAATCAGCCCCAGCATTTT. This sequence encodes CASSDGGINQPQHF. Full variable domain (remainder filled in from reference TRBV5-1 and TRBJ1-5): KAGVTQTPRYLIKTRGQQVTLSCSPISGHRSVSWYQQTPGQGLQFLFEYFSETQRNKGNFPGRFSGRQFSNSRSEMNVSTLELGDSALYLCASSDGGINQPQHFGDGTRLSIL.

The gene calls are TRBV2 and TRBJ2-5, with D maybe TRBD2 (6 bases). With 6 bases removed from V and 4 bases from J, the gap between germline ends came to 6 bases. This CDR3 is built from 11 residues. Germline CDR1 and CDR2: SNHLY and FYNNEI. CDR3 sequence reads: CASRGGETQYF. The CDR3 DNA reads TGTGCCAGCAGGGGAGGAGAGACCCAGTACTTC.

This chain connects TRBV7-7 to TRBJ2-1, with unresolved D. Germline V gene sequence: CDR1 SSHAT, CDR2 FNYEAQ (reference sequence). Between the trimmed V and J ends, which lost 3 bases and 5 bases, there was a span of 11 bases. This CDR3 has 14 amino acids. CDR3 sequence: CASSLLNSHNEQFF. The CDR3 region has the DNA TGTGCCAGCAGCTTGTTGAATAGCCACAATGAGCAGTTCTTC.

The chain is built from TRBV5-1 and TRBJ1-1, with D possibly TRBD1 on 5 matching bases. V lost 1 base and J 2 bases, leaving 21 bases between the germline ends. CDR1 is SGHRS, CDR2 YFSETQ, per germline. CDR3 length equals 18 residues. CDR3 in DNA: TGCGCCAGCAGCTTGTTCTATGGCGGACTGGGGGAAAACACTGAAGCTTTCTTT. Translating gives CASSLFYGGLGENTEAFF.

Concerning this clone: Distinct nucleotide sequences in the sample also encode this CDR3. This chain links TRBV29-1 with TRBJ2-5, with D maybe TRBD1 (5 bases). Germline V gene data show CDR1 as SQVTM and CDR2 as ANQGSEA. Trimming pared 5 bases from V and 4 bases from J, leaving 17 bases between. This CDR3 has 14 amino acids. The CDR3 loop reads CSVIWGRPGETQYF. CDR3 in DNA: TGCAGCGTTATCTGGGGCCGTCCGGGAGAGACCCAGTACTTC.

In DNA form, the CDR3 reads TGTGCCAGCAGCTCCAGGACAGGGGGGGGTGAGCAGTTCTTC. It specifies CASSSRTGGGEQFF. J is TRBJ2-1 and V is TRBV9; TRBD1 matches at 10 bases. CDR3 length: 14 amino acids. V shed 4 bases and J 9 bases; nucleotides not matched to a gene: 7. Germline V gene sequence: CDR1 SGDLS, CDR2 YYNGEE.